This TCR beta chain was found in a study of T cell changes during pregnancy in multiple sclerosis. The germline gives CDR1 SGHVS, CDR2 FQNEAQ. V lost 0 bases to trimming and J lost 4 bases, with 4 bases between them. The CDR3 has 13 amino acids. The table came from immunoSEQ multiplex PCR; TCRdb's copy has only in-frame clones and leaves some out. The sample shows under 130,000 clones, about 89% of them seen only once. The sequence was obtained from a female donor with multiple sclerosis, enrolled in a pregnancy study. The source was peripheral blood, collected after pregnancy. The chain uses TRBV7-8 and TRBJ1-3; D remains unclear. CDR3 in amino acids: CASSLASGNTIYF. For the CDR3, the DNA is TGTGCCAGCAGCTTAGCGAGCGGAAACACCATATATTTT. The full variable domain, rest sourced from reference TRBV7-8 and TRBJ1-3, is GAGVSQSPRYKVAKRGQDVALRCDPISGHVSLFWYQQALGQGPEFLTYFQNEAQLDKSGLPSDRFFAERPEGSVSTLKIQRTQQEDSAVYLCASSLASGNTIYFGEGSWLTVV.